This passage covers 2 T cell receptor beta chains from one sample sequenced in a study of control samples from healthy donors and cancer patients. The data were produced by immunoSEQ multiplex PCR, yet TCRdb's version contains in-frame clones alone and is incomplete. Of more than 95,000 clones listed, about 92% were seen once; the top ten hold over 0.5%. Sample: PBMCs. The receptors come from a man aged 80 or over with head and neck cancer.

This chain joins TRBV5-1 and TRBJ1-3; D is uncertain. CDR1 and CDR2 (germline): SGHRS, YFSETQ. The V end lost 0 bases, the J end lost 2 bases, and 6 bases lay between the germline ends. This CDR3 contains 14 residues. CDR3 protein: CASSLDGAGNTIYF. For the CDR3, the DNA is TGCGCCAGCAGCTTGGACGGAGCTGGAAACACCATATATTTT.

This clone was seen a single time. The chain carries TRBV19 and TRBJ1-5; D not certain. Germline CDR1 and CDR2: LNHDA and SQIVND (reference sequence). V was cut by 3 bases and J by 3 bases, with 15 bases left in between. There are 16 residues in the CDR3. CDR3: CASSMSEKWNNQPQHF. In DNA, the CDR3 is TGTGCCAGTAGTATGTCTGAGAAGTGGAACAATCAGCCCCAGCATTTT.